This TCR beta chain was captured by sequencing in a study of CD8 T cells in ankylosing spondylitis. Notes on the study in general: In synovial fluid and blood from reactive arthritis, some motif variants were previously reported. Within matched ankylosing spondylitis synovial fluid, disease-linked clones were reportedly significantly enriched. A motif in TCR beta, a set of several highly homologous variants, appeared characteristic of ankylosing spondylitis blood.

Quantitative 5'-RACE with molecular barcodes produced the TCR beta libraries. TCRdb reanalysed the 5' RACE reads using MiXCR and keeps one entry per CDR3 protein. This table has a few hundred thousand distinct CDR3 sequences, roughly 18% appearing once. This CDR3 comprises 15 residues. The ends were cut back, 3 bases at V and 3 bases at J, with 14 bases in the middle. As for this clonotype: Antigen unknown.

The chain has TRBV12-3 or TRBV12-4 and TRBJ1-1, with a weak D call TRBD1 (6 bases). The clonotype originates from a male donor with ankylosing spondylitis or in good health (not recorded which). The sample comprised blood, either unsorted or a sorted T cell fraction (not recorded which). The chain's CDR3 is CASSLVGGAYTEAFF. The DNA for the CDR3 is TGTGCCAGCAGTTTGGTTGGGGGCGCATACACTGAAGCTTTCTTT.